The 28 T cell receptor beta chains presented below share a single source sample, sequenced in a study of blood T cell repertoires in COVID-19. The table came from immunoSEQ multiplex PCR; TCRdb's copy has only in-frame clones and leaves some out. This repertoire shows approximately 280,000 clones, 85% to 90% found once; its top ten account for about 1.8%. The sequencing input was PBMCs or T cells enriched from blood (not recorded which). Source of these receptors: a woman under 30 with acute COVID-19.

This clone appeared a few times. The V call is TRBV7-9, the J call TRBJ1-6; no reliable D call. The germline V and J ends were trimmed by 4 bases and 3 bases, with 13 bases remaining between them. The CDR3 runs 16 residues. Per the germline V gene, CDR1 is SEHNR and CDR2 is FQNEAQ (reference sequence). The CDR3 sequence is CASSSGAGFYNSPLHF. The DNA of the CDR3 is TGTGCCAGCAGCTCCGGCGCGGGGTTCTATAATTCACCCCTCCACTTT.

The chain has TRBV18 and TRBJ1-1; TRBD1 might be the D (5 bases). The CDR3 runs to 14 residues. Trimming removed 1 base at V and 8 bases at J, with 14 bases between. Germline V lookup: CDR1 KGHSH, CDR2 LQKENI. The chain's CDR3 is CASSPLEDTKEAFF. The CDR3 nucleotides are TGTGCCAGCTCACCACTAGAGGACACCAAAGAAGCTTTCTTT.

V usage is TRBV7-8 and J usage is TRBJ1-5, with 7 bases fitting TRBD1. The CDR3 length is 15 residues. CDR1 SGHVS and CDR2 FQNEAQ come from the germline V gene. V shed 4 bases, J shed 5 bases, and the junction held 8 bases outside the gene matches. CDR3 protein: CASSSRQGRDQPQHF. The CDR3 region has the DNA TGTGCCAGCAGCTCGAGACAGGGTCGGGATCAGCCCCAGCATTTT.

The chain carries TRBV7-9 and TRBJ1-4, with D tentatively TRBD1 (5 bases). There are 16 residues in the CDR3. Germline CDR1 and CDR2: SEHNR and FQNEAQ (reference sequence). V was cut by 0 bases and J by 7 bases, with 15 bases left in between. CDR3 in amino acids: CASSLASGQGPEKLFF. The CDR3 nucleotides are TGTGCCAGCAGCTTAGCGAGCGGGCAGGGCCCTGAAAAACTGTTTTTT. The complete variable domain, with remaining parts taken from reference TRBV7-9 and TRBJ1-4, reads DTGVSQNPRHKITKRGQNVTFRCDPISEHNRLYWYRQTLGQGPEFLTYFQNEAQLEKSRLLSDRFSAERPKGSFSTLEIQRTEQGDSAMYLCASSLASGQGPEKLFFGSGTQLSVL.

This clone was seen once. This sequence joins TRBV10-3 and TRBJ2-1; 7 bases line up with TRBD2. Germline lookup yields CDR1 ENHRY and CDR2 SYGVKD. The length of the CDR3 is 16 residues. J lost 2 bases, V lost 6 bases, and 10 bases had no gene match. DNA of the CDR3: TGTGCCATCAGGGACCTAGCTAGCGGCGCCTACAATGAGCAGTTCTTC. Its translation: CAIRDLASGAYNEQFF.

This clone showed up just once. The CDR3 loop reads CASSLGPGLAGGGAEQYF. As DNA, the CDR3 is TGTGCCAGCAGCTTAGGCCCAGGACTAGCGGGGGGCGGGGCCGAGCAGTACTTC. The chain is built from TRBV7-2 and TRBJ2-7; 14 bases align to TRBD2. V dropped 1 base and J dropped 6; count of bases not matched to a gene: 11. This CDR3 is 18 amino acids long. Looked up from germline, CDR1 is SGHTA and CDR2 is FQGNSA.

The rearrangement links TRBV20-1 to TRBJ1-1; D remains unclear. V was shortened by 3 bases and J by 7 bases, with 9 bases between the two germline ends. The CDR3 extends over 11 amino acids. Germline CDR1 is DFQATT and CDR2 is SNEGSKA (reference sequence). DNA of the CDR3: TGCAGTGCTAGTAAACAAATTGAAGCTTTCTTT. The encoded protein is CSASKQIEAFF.

The genes are TRBV18 and TRBJ2-1, with TRBD2 matching over 8 bases. J gave up 7 bases and V 1 base, and 3 bases lay outside the gene matches. This CDR3 has 14 residues. The V gene's germline CDR1 is KGHSH and CDR2 LQKENI. The CDR3 here is CASSPLGTRNEQFF. The CDR3 nucleotides are TGTGCCAGCTCACCACTAGGGACTAGAAATGAGCAGTTCTTC.

The V gene is TRBV27, the J gene TRBJ2-2, with 9 bases aligning to TRBD1. Looked up from germline, CDR1 is MNHEY and CDR2 is SMNVEV (reference sequence). The CDR3 covers 14 residues. V gave up 7 bases and J gave up 5 bases; unmatched junction bases: 5. CDR3 DNA sequence: TGTGCCAGCAAGACAGGGGGTGATACCGGGGAGCTGTTTTTT. It encodes CASKTGGDTGELFF.

V is TRBV11-2 and J is TRBJ2-7; D unclear. Trimming removed 1 base at V and 6 bases at J, with 7 bases between. Germline V gives CDR1 SGHAT, CDR2 FQNNGV. This CDR3 region has 12 residues. The chain's CDR3 is CASSLGLREQYF. The CDR3 DNA reads as TGTGCCAGCAGCTTAGGTCTGCGCGAGCAGTACTTC.

V gene TRBV4-1 combines with J gene TRBJ2-1; 11 bases align to TRBD2. The CDR3 runs to 15 residues. In germline, CDR1 is MGHRA, CDR2 YSYEKL. J lost 7 bases, V lost 4 bases, and 6 bases had no gene match. The CDR3 nucleotides are TGCGCCAGCAGCCTCGGGACTAGCGGACGAAATGAGCAGTTCTTC. Protein sequence: CASSLGTSGRNEQFF.

This sequence joins TRBV7-8 and TRBJ1-2, with 9 bases matching TRBD1. Germline values: CDR1 SGHVS, CDR2 FQNEAQ. This CDR3 contains 15 residues. The V and J ends lost 5 bases and 4 bases, in that order; junction bases with no gene match: 8. The CDR3, as DNA: TGTGCCAGCAGCCCCCGGACAGGGGTGGCCTATGGCTACACCTTC. Amino acids: CASSPRTGVAYGYTF.

This clone was counted a single time. CDR3 protein: CATSPGYGYTF. In DNA form, the CDR3 reads TGTGCCACCTCTCCGGGCTATGGCTACACCTTC. The chain couples TRBV12-3 or TRBV12-4 to TRBJ1-2; D unresolved. V was trimmed by 10 bases and J by 4 bases, leaving 10 bases between them. The CDR3 runs 11 residues.

The chain carries TRBV20-1 and TRBJ2-2; 10 nucleotides line up with TRBD2. The CDR3 runs 15 residues. CDR1 is DFQATT, CDR2 SNEGSKA, per germline (reference sequence). V lost 3 bases, J lost 5 bases, and 6 bases stayed unmatched. The CDR3 loop reads CSASYPGLATGELFF. CDR3 bases: TGCAGTGCTAGTTATCCGGGACTAGCGACCGGGGAGCTGTTTTTT.

A single count supports this clone. The chain recombines TRBV18 with TRBJ1-1, with D tentatively TRBD1 (6 bases). V gave up 1 base and J gave up 4 bases, with 16 bases separating them. CDR1 KGHSH and CDR2 LQKENI come from the germline V gene. The CDR3 extends over 16 amino acids. CDR3: CASSPQGDPGGTEAFF. As DNA, the CDR3 is TGTGCCAGCTCACCACAGGGGGACCCGGGCGGCACTGAAGCTTTCTTT.

The chain employs TRBV27 and TRBJ1-2, with D uncertain. Germline CDR1 is MNHEY and CDR2 is SMNVEV (reference sequence). The CDR3 extends over 13 amino acids. The V gene lost 5 bases and the J gene lost 2 bases, with 9 bases spanning the gap. The CDR3 loop is CASSPQANYGYTF. The CDR3 nucleotides are TGTGCCAGCAGTCCGCAGGCGAACTATGGCTACACCTTC.

The rearrangement uses TRBV2 and TRBJ2-5; weak D call: TRBD2 (5 bases). CDR1 SNHLY and CDR2 FYNNEI come from the germline V gene. The CDR3 sequence is 13 residues long. The V end lost 6 bases, the J end lost 4 bases, and 12 bases lay between the germline ends. The CDR3 sequence is CASRTFRGETQYF. CDR3 bases: TGTGCCAGCAGGACCTTTCGGGGAGAGACCCAGTACTTC. The full variable domain, its missing parts supplied by reference TRBV2 and TRBJ2-5, is EPEVTQTPSHQVTQMGQEVILRCVPISNHLYFYWYRQILGQKVEFLVSFYNNEISEKSEIFDDQFSVERPDGSNFTLKIRSTKLEDSAMYFCASRTFRGETQYFGPGTRLLVL.

V is TRBV19 and J is TRBJ1-5; 9 nucleotides align to TRBD1. Germline loops: CDR1 LNHDA, CDR2 SQIVND (reference sequence). The CDR3 runs 18 residues. The trim removed 1 base at V and 3 bases at J, leaving 10 bases unmatched. The CDR3 DNA reads TGTGCCAGTAGTATAGTTTACCAGGACAGGGGAGTCAATCAGCCCCAGCATTTT. Its translation: CASSIVYQDRGVNQPQHF.

The J gene is TRBJ1-5, the V gene TRBV28; D is undetermined. The germline CDR1 and CDR2 sequences are MDHEN and SYDVKM. Trimming took 3 bases from V and 6 from J, leaving 3 bases between them. The CDR3 consists of 11 residues. Here the CDR3 DNA reads TGTGCCAGCAGTTTCGGTCAGCCCCAGCATTTT. Its protein product is CASSFGQPQHF.

The V call is TRBV27, the J call TRBJ2-7, with a possible D match to TRBD1 (5 bases). V shed 5 bases and J shed 4 bases, with 21 bases lying between them. Germline V lookup: CDR1 MNHEY, CDR2 SMNVEV (reference sequence). CDR3 size: 16 residues. CDR3 nucleotides: TGTGCCAGCAGTCAATCTGGGGCGAGCCTTCCGTACGAGCAGTACTTC. Translating it yields CASSQSGASLPYEQYF.

The J gene is TRBJ1-4, the V gene TRBV29-1; D perhaps matches TRBD1 (6 bases). The CDR3 contains 14 residues. V dropped 4 bases and J dropped 2 bases, with 11 bases sitting between them. Germline lookup yields CDR1 SQVTM and CDR2 ANQGSEA. In nucleotides, the CDR3 is TGCAGCGTTGCCAGGACAGCCACTAATGAAAAACTGTTTTTT. Amino acid sequence: CSVARTATNEKLFF.

This clone showed up just a few times. The rearrangement links TRBV2 to TRBJ2-1; 7 bases line up with TRBD2. From germline, CDR1 is SNHLY and CDR2 FYNNEI. The ends lost 2 bases at V and 14 bases at J; junction bases unmatched: 6. The CDR3 has 12 amino acids. The CDR3 is CASSERDYGEFF. The CDR3 DNA reads as TGTGCCAGCAGTGAAAGGGACTATGGCGAGTTCTTC.

This rearrangement joins TRBV7-9 to TRBJ1-4; 7 nucleotides align to TRBD1. With V trimmed by 5 bases and J by 6 bases, 6 bases remained unmatched. This CDR3 is built from 14 residues. Germline loops: CDR1 SEHNR, CDR2 FQNEAQ (reference sequence). CDR3 region: CASSISGTDEKLFF. DNA for the CDR3: TGTGCCAGCAGCATATCCGGGACAGATGAAAAACTGTTTTTT.

The J gene is TRBJ1-4, the V gene TRBV7-9; 8 bases are shared with TRBD1. Germline V CDR1 and CDR2: SEHNR, FQNEAQ (reference sequence). The CDR3 spans 13 residues. J lost 14 bases, V lost 5 bases, and 10 bases had no gene match. CDR3 DNA sequence: TGTGCCAGCAGCCCCAGCCGGACAGGGAGGCTGTTTTTT. The encoded protein is CASSPSRTGRLFF.

This sequence joins TRBV6-5 and TRBJ2-1, with 10 bases that match TRBD1. With V trimmed by 5 bases and J by 12 bases, 10 bases remained unmatched. The CDR3 consists of 14 residues. Germline CDR1 MNHEY, CDR2 SVGAGI. The CDR3 DNA reads as TGTGCCAGCAGTCCCGGGACAGGGGCTTTAATGCAGTTCTTC. Translating it yields CASSPGTGALMQFF.

This clone showed up just a few times. This chain uses TRBV18 with TRBJ1-2; weak D call: TRBD1 (6 bases). The germline gives CDR1 KGHSH, CDR2 LQKENI. The CDR3 loop spans 13 amino acids. V lost 4 bases and J 2 bases, leaving 8 bases between the germline ends. The CDR3 spells CASSLGQNYGYTF. CDR3 nucleotide sequence: TGTGCCAGCTCACTGGGACAAAACTATGGCTACACCTTC. Combining the CDR3 with reference TRBV18 and TRBJ1-2 gives the whole variable domain NAGVMQNPRHLVRRRGQEARLRCSPMKGHSHVYWYRQLPEEGLKFMVYLQKENIIDESGMPKERFSAEFPKEGPSILRIQQVVRGDSAAYFCASSLGQNYGYTFGSGTRLTVV.

This rearrangement joins TRBV11-2 to TRBJ1-1, with D unclear. Per the germline V gene, CDR1 is SGHAT and CDR2 is FQNNGV. Trimming removed 1 base at V and 4 bases at J, with 19 bases between. The CDR3 has 17 residues. CDR3 sequence reads: CASSLASRRDGGTEAFF. For the CDR3, the DNA is TGTGCCAGCAGCTTAGCCTCCCGGAGGGATGGTGGCACTGAAGCTTTCTTT.

V gene TRBV14 combines with J gene TRBJ2-3; no definite D call. The V gene's germline CDR1 is SGHDN and CDR2 FVKESK. The CDR3 extends over 18 amino acids. The V gene lost 0 bases and the J gene lost 0 bases, with 16 bases spanning the gap. CDR3 bases: TGTGCCAGCAGCCAAGATAGGTATGGCGGCTATAGCACAGATACGCAGTATTTT. This gives the protein CASSQDRYGGYSTDTQYF.